These T cell receptor beta chains were read from a single sample in a study of T cell responses to AZD1222 COVID-19 vaccine. Clones were read by immunoSEQ multiplex PCR, and TCRdb kept only the in-frame ones, dropping some. The sample has 150,000 to 160,000 clones, about 85% seen once. The specimen was peripheral blood, collected on day 0 of AZD1222 vaccination. The receptors here all came from an adult in good health. The CDR3 runs from the conserved cysteine through the conserved F or W. D genes are given only for firm matches. The size of a clone is reported for some rows only, either as once, few or many, or as a class for expanded clones.

>NA|TRBV6-2/TRBV6-3|TRBJ2-5|NA
TGTGCCAGCAGTTACGTACTGAACCCGGGAGAGAAAGAGACCCAGTACTTC
CASSYVLNPGEKETQYF
>once|TRBV6-2/TRBV6-3|TRBJ2-2|NA
TGTGCCAGCAGTCCAATACAGGGTCCCGGGGAGCTGTTTTTT
CASSPIQGPGELFF
>NA|TRBV11-3|TRBJ2-3|TRBD2
TGTGCCAGCAGCTTAGGCGGGGGGGGCACAGATACGCAGTATTTT
CASSLGGGGTDTQYF
>NA|TRBV7-9|TRBJ2-7|NA
TGTGCCAGCAGCGCATCTCGGGGCGAGCAGTACTTC
CASSASRGEQYF
>NA|TRBV7-2|TRBJ2-3|TRBD2
TGTGCCAGCACAAGCGCGGGGGGACGCGATACGCAGTATTTT
CASTSAGGRDTQYF
>NA|TRBV11-1|TRBJ1-5|TRBD1
TGTGCCAGCAGCGCCGGGACAGGGGGCAGTCAGCCCCAGCATTTT
CASSAGTGGSQPQHF
>few|TRBV6-5|TRBJ2-1|NA
TGTGCCAAAAAGGACCCCGACTGCAATGAGCAGTTCTTC
CAKKDPDCNEQFF
>NA|TRBV6-6|TRBJ1-4|NA
TGTGCCAGCAGTTACTCCGCGGGACGTAATGAAAAACTGTTTTTT
CASSYSAGRNEKLFF
>few|TRBV13|TRBJ2-7|NA
TGTGCCAGCAGCTTCTGGGGGGTTGTCGACGAGCAGTACTTC
CASSFWGVVDEQYF
>few|TRBV7-2|TRBJ1-5|TRBD1
TGTGCCAGCAGCTTAGAGGGGGCAGGGCAGGGACAGCCCCAGCATTTT
CASSLEGAGQGQPQHF
>NA|TRBV5-1|TRBJ2-3|TRBD1
TGCGCCAGCAGCCCTAGGACAGGGTCGGATACGCAGTATTTT
CASSPRTGSDTQYF
>once|TRBV5-6|TRBJ1-2|TRBD1
TGTGCCAGCAGCCTTGCCGGGACAGGGGGCTTAAACTATGGCTACACCTTC
CASSLAGTGGLNYGYTF
>NA|TRBV5-1|TRBJ2-2|NA
TGCGCCAGCAGCTTGTCGGGGAACACCGGGGAGCTGTTTTTT
CASSLSGNTGELFF
>NA|TRBV6-1|TRBJ1-2|NA
TGTGCCAGCAGTGACCCCTATGGCTACACCTTC
CASSDPYGYTF
>once|TRBV6-6|TRBJ2-1|NA
TGTGCCAGCAGATCGGGACCTCAGCAGTTCTTC
CASRSGPQQFF
>NA|TRBV5-4|TRBJ1-2|NA
TGTGCCAGCAGCTTGGAGGGTGCCAACTATGGCTACACCTTC
CASSLEGANYGYTF
>NA|TRBV12-3/TRBV12-4|TRBJ1-3|NA
TGTGCCAGCCGACAGAGCTCTGGAAACACCATATATTTT
CASRQSSGNTIYF
>NA|TRBV6-5|TRBJ1-6|TRBD1
TGTGCCAGTTTCCCGGGACAGGGAAATTCACCCCTCCACTTT
CASFPGQGNSPLHF
>once|TRBV11-1|TRBJ1-2|TRBD1
TGTGCCAGCAGCAAGATAGGACAGGGGGCGAGTGGCTACACCTTC
CASSKIGQGASGYTF
>NA|TRBV27|TRBJ1-1|NA
TGTGCCAGCAGTTTATCTAAAGGCGGCAGGAACACTGAAGCTTTCTTT
CASSLSKGGRNTEAFF
>NA|TRBV28|TRBJ1-2|NA
TGTGCCAGCAGTTATGGCAGTACCGGGTATGGCTACACCTTC
CASSYGSTGYGYTF
>NA|TRBV5-1|TRBJ1-2|TRBD1
TGCGCCAGCAGCTTGGGCCAGGGGGATGGCTACACCTTC
CASSLGQGDGYTF
>NA|TRBV7-9|TRBJ1-5|TRBD1
TGTGCCAGCAGCTTAGAGACAGGGGGCAATCAGCCCCAGCATTTT
CASSLETGGNQPQHF
>NA|TRBV20-1|TRBJ2-1|TRBD2
TGCAGTGCTAGTCCTAGCGGGGGGATATACAATGAGCAGTTCTTC
CSASPSGGIYNEQFF
>NA|TRBV18|TRBJ1-4|NA
TGTGCCAGCTCACCACCTTCCCGGGCAACTAATGAAAAACTGTTTTTT
CASSPPSRATNEKLFF
>NA|TRBV11-3|TRBJ1-1|NA
TGTGCCAGCAGCTTAGATTCTGGTCTCAACAGTGAAGCTTTCTTT
CASSLDSGLNSEAFF
>NA|TRBV11-3|TRBJ2-1|NA
TGTGCCAGCAGCTCCAGGGCAGTCTCCTACAATGAGCAGTTCTTC
CASSSRAVSYNEQFF
>NA|TRBV10-2|TRBJ1-1|TRBD1
TGCGCCAGCAGTGAGGAAGGGGGCGCGGACACTGAAGCTTTCTTT
CASSEEGGADTEAFF
>NA|TRBV18|TRBJ2-7|TRBD1
TGTGCCAGCTCACCACCGACAGGGGTGACCTACGAGCAGTACTTC
CASSPPTGVTYEQYF